The source of this TCR beta chain is a study of T cell repertoires in cytomegalovirus infection. Across the whole study: Public TCR beta signature analysis indicated the presence of both CMV infection and matching HLA type. Overall study findings and caveats: Dominant in the ex vivo response were TCR beta clonotypes restricted by HLA-C and specific for CMV. The study identified carriers of CMV plus the relevant HLA from cumulative public TCR beta family frequency.

MiXCR, run by TCRdb on the reads, gives a single entry per CDR3 protein. In the table there are roughly 300,000 distinct CDR3 sequences, approximately 9.5% of which are singletons. This CDR3 has 15 amino acids. Looked up from germline, CDR1 is SGHTA and CDR2 is FQGNSA. V gave up 5 bases and J gave up 3 bases, with 14 bases separating them. This clonotype was seen many times. Its antigen is not known. The sample consisted of PBMCs. The source is a human donor in good health (CMV status not recorded). Some clones in this sample may be carry-over from other donors' samples. The J gene is TRBJ1-5, the V gene TRBV7-2; D gene uncertain. The CDR3 region has the DNA TGTGCCAGCAGCCTTAGACGGGAGAACAATCAGCCCCAGCATTTT. Protein sequence: CASSLRRENNQPQHF.